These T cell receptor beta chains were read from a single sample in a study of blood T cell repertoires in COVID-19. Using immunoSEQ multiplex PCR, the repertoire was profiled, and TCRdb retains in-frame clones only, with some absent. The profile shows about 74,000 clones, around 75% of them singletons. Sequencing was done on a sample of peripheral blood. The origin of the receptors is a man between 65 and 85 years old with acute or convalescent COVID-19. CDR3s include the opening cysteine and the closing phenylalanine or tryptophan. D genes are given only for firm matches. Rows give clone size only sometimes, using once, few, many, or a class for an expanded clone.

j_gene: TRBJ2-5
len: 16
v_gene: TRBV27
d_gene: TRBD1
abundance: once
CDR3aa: CASSSHPGQGAQTQYF
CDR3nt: TGTGCCAGCAGTTCGCACCCTGGACAGGGGGCCCAGACCCAGTACTTC

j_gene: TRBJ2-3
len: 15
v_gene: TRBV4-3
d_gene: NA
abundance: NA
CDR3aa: CASSQASVQADTQYF
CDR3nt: TGCGCCAGCAGCCAAGCTTCGGTGCAGGCAGATACGCAGTATTTT

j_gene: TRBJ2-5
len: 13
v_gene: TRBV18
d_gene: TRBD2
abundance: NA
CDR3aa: CASSSLGGETQYF
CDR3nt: TGTGCCAGCTCTTCGCTCGGGGGGGAGACCCAGTACTTC

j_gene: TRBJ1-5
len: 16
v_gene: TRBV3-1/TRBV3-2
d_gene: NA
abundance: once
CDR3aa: CASSLSGTFSNQPQHF
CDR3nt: TGTGCCAGCAGCTTAAGTGGGACATTTAGCAATCAGCCCCAGCATTTT

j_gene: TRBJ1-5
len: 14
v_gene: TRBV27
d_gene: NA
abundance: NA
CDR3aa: CASSLGRANQPQHF
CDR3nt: TGTGCCAGCAGTTTGGGCAGGGCCAATCAGCCCCAGCATTTT

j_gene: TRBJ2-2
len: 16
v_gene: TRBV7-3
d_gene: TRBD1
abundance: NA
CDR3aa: CASSFTGGAGTGELFF
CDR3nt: TGTGCCAGCAGCTTTACAGGGGGCGCGGGCACCGGGGAGCTGTTTTTT

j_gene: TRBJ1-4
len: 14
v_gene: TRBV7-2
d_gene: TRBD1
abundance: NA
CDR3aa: CASSFDRGAEKLFF
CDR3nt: TGTGCCAGCAGCTTCGACAGGGGAGCCGAAAAACTGTTTTTT

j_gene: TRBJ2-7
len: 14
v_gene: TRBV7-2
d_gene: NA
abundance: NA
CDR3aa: CASSSLDTTYEQYF
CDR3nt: TGTGCCAGCAGCTCATTAGACACAACCTACGAGCAGTACTTC

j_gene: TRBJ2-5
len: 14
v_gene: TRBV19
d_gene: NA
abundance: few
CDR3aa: CASSIGQSRETQYF
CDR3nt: TGTGCCAGTAGTATTGGGCAGTCCAGAGAGACCCAGTACTTC

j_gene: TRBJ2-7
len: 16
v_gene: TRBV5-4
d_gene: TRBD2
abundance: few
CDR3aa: CASSLSPTSGSREQYF
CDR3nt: TGTGCCAGCAGCTTGAGCCCGACTAGCGGGAGTCGCGAGCAGTACTTC

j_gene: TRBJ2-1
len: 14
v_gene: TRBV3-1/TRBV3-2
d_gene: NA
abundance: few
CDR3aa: CASSQVESANEQFF
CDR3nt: TGTGCCAGCAGCCAAGTGGAAAGCGCCAATGAGCAGTTCTTC

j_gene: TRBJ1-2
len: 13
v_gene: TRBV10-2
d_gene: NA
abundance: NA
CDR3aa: CASSGQGDYGYTF
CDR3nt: TGCGCCAGCAGTGGGCAGGGTGACTATGGCTACACCTTC

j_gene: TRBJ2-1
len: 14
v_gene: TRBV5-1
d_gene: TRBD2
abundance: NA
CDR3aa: CASSLETSGNEQFF
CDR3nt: TGCGCCAGCAGCTTGGAGACTAGCGGTAATGAGCAGTTCTTC

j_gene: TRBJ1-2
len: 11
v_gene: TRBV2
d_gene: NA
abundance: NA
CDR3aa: CASKRSYGYTF
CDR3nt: TGTGCCAGCAAGAGGTCTTATGGCTACACCTTC

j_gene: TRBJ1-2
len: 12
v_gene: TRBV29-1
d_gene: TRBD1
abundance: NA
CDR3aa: CSATGELGGYTF
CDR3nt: TGCAGCGCGACAGGGGAACTGGGTGGCTACACCTTC

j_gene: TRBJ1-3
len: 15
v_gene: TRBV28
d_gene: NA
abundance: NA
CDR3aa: CASSFRQHSGNTIYF
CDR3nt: TGTGCCAGCAGTTTTAGACAGCACTCTGGAAACACCATATATTTT

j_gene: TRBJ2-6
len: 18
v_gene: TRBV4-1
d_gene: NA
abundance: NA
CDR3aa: CASSQEPGISSGANVLTF
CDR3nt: TGCGCCAGCAGCCAAGAACCAGGGATCAGCTCTGGGGCCAACGTCCTGACTTTC

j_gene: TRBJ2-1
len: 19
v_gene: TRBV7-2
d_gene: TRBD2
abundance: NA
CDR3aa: CASSSPTSGRARALGEQFF
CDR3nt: TGTGCCAGCAGCTCGCCCACTAGCGGGAGGGCCAGGGCATTGGGTGAGCAGTTCTTC

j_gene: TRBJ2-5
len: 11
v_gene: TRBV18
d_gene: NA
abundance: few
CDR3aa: CASSFQESQYF
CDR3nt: TGTGCCAGCTCATTCCAAGAGTCCCAGTACTTC

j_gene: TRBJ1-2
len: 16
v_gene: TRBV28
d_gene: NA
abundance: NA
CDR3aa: CASSPFTGTSNYGYTF
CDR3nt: TGTGCCAGCAGCCCCTTTACCGGGACATCTAACTATGGCTACACCTTC

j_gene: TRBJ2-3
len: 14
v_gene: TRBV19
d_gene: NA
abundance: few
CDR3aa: CASSHPGGTDTQYF
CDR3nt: TGTGCCAGTAGTCACCCCGGAGGCACAGATACGCAGTATTTT

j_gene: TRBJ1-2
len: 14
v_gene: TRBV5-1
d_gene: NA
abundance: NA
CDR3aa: CASRGGATNYGYTF
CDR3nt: TGCGCCAGCCGCGGGGGAGCCACTAACTATGGCTACACCTTC

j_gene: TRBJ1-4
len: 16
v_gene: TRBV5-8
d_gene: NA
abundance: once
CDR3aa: CASSFWASATNEKLFF
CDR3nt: TGTGCCAGCAGCTTCTGGGCTTCAGCAACTAATGAAAAACTGTTTTTT

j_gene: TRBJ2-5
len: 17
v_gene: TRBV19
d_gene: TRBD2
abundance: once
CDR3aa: CASSMGGRGRREETQYF
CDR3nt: TGTGCCAGTAGTATGGGGGGTCGCGGGAGAAGGGAGGAGACCCAGTACTTC

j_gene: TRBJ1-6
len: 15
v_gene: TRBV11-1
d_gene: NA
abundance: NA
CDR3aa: CASSLRGTPNSPLHF
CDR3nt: TGTGCCAGCAGCTTACGTGGGACACCCAATTCACCCCTCCACTTT

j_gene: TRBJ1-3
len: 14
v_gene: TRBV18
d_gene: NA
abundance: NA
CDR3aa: CASSPTAKGNTIYF
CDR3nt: TGTGCCAGCTCACCGACAGCCAAAGGAAACACCATATATTTT

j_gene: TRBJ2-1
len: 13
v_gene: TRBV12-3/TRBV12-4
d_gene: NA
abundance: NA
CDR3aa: CASRGGPRMGQFF
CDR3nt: TGTGCCAGCAGGGGGGGGCCCCGAATGGGCCAGTTCTTC

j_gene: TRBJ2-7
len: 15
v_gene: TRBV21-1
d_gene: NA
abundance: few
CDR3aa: CASSKAVQGRNEQYF
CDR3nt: TGTGCCAGCAGCAAAGCGGTCCAGGGTAGAAACGAGCAGTACTTC

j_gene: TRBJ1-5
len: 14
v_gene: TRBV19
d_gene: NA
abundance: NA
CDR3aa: CASSLGRLNQPQHF
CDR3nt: TGTGCCAGTAGTCTAGGGAGGTTAAATCAGCCCCAGCATTTT

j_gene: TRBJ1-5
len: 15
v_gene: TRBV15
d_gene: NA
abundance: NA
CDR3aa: CATSRRTQGKQPQHF
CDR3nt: TGTGCCACCAGCAGGCGCACACAGGGAAAACAGCCCCAGCATTTT

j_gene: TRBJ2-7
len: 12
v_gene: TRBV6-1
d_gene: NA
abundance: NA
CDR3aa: CASRRGYYEQYF
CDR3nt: TGTGCCAGCAGACGAGGGTACTACGAGCAGTACTTC

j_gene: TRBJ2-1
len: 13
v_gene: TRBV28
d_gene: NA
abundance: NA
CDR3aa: CASSVRTSGEQFF
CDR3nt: TGTGCCAGCAGTGTCCGGACGTCGGGGGAGCAGTTCTTC

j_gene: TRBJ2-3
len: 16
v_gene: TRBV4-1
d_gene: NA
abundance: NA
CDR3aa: CASSQWGRGSTDTQYF
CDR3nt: TGCGCCAGCAGCCAATGGGGAAGGGGCTCGACAGATACGCAGTATTTT

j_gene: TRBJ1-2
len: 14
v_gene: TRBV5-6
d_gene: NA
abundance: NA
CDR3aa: CASSLPGANYGYTF
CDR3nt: TGTGCCAGCAGCTTGCCAGGGGCCAACTATGGCTACACCTTC

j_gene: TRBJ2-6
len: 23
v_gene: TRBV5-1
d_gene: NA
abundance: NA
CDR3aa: CASSFNAQSQTVGLGSGANVLTF
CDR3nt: TGCGCCAGCAGCTTCAACGCCCAATCTCAGACAGTCGGCCTGGGGTCTGGGGCCAACGTCCTGACTTTC

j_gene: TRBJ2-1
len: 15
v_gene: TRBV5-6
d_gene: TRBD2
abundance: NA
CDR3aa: CASSFKAGDYNEQFF
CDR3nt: TGTGCCAGCAGCTTTAAAGCGGGAGACTACAATGAGCAGTTCTTC

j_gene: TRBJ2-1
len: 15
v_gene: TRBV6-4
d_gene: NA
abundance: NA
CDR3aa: CASSERPSSYNEQFF
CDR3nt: TGTGCCAGCAGTGAGCGGCCGAGCTCCTACAATGAGCAGTTCTTC

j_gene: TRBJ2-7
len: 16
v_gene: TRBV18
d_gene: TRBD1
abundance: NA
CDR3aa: CASSPRGQGSSYEQYF
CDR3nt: TGTGCCAGCTCACCACGGGGACAGGGTAGCTCCTACGAGCAGTACTTC

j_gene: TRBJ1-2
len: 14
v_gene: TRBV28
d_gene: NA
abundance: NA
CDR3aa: CASGSGTLNYGYTF
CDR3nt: TGTGCCAGCGGCTCCGGGACACTTAACTATGGCTACACCTTC

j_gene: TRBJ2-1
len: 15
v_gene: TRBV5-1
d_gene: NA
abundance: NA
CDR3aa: CASSPLSQAYNEQFF
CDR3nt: TGCGCCAGCAGTCCCTTATCACAGGCCTACAATGAGCAGTTCTTC